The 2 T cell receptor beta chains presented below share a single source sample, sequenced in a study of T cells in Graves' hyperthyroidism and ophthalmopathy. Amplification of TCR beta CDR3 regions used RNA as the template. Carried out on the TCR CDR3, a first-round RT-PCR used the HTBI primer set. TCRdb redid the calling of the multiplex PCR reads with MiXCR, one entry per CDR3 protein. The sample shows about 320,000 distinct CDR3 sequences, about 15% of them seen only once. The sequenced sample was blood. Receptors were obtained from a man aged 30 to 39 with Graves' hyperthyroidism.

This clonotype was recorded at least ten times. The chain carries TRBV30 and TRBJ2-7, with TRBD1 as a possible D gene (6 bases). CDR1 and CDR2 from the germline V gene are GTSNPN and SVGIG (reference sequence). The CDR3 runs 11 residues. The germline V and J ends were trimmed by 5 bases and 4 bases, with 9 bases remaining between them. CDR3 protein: CAWGTTYEQYF. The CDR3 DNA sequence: TGTGCCTGGGGGACAACTTACGAGCAGTACTTC.

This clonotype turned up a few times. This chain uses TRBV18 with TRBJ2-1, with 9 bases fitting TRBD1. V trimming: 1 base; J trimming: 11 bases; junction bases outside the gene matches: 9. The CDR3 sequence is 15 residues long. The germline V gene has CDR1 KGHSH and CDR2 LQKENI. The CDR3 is CASSPLRDRALQQFF. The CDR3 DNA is TGTGCCAGCTCACCACTCCGGGACAGGGCGTTGCAGCAGTTCTTC.